The present entry profiles one TCR beta chain with its context. This sample is drawn from a study of OX40 agonist ivuxolimab in advanced cancers. V lost 1 base to trimming and J lost 0 bases, with 19 bases between them. The CDR3 loop spans 19 amino acids. Per the germline V gene, CDR1 is MNHEY and CDR2 is SMNVEV (reference sequence). TCRdb keeps only in-frame clones here, not all; method: immunoSEQ multiplex PCR. The top ten hold roughly 6% of the sample, which has under 100,000 clones, 80% to 90% seen once. Material: CD4+ or CD8+ T cells sorted from blood, obtained in a trial of the OX40 agonist ivuxolimab. The TCR comes from an adult with an advanced solid tumor such as melanoma, head and neck, liver or kidney cancer. The V gene is TRBV27, the J gene TRBJ1-5, with D perhaps TRBD1 (6 bases). CDR3 coding DNA: TGTGCCAGCAGTTTATACGGGGGGGCGATCACCCATAGCAATCAGCCCCAGCATTTT. Protein product: CASSLYGGAITHSNQPQHF.